Sequencing of this T cell receptor beta chain was carried out in a study of beta chain features in type 1 diabetes. V was trimmed by 5 bases and J by 1 base, leaving 6 bases between them. Germline CDR1 LGHNA, CDR2 YNFKEQ. This CDR3 spans 14 amino acids. Of the isolated RNA, all was reverse transcribed, and so the sequenced material was expressed TCRB transcripts. Profiling relied on immunoSEQ multiplex PCR, and the TCRdb table lists in-frame clones only, not all of them. The sample includes 900,000 or so clones, 15% to 20% seen only once; the top ten take 0.023%. The rearrangement links TRBV4-2 to TRBJ2-6; D is ambiguous. Sequenced: naive CD4+ T cells from blood. This TCR was sampled from a woman in her late teens or twenties in good health. The CDR3 coding sequence is TGTGCCAGCAGCGGAGATTCTGGGGCCAACGTCCTGACTTTC. Protein sequence: CASSGDSGANVLTF.